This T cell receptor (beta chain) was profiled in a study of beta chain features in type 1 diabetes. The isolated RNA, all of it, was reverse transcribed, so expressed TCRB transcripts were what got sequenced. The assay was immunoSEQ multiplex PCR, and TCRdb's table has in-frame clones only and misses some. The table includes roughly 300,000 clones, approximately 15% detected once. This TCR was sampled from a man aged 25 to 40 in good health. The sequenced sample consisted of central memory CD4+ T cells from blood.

The CDR3 nucleotides are TGTGCCAGCAGCTTAGGTAGACAAGACACCGGGGAGCTGTTTTTT. This encodes CASSLGRQDTGELFF. This sequence joins TRBV11-2 and TRBJ2-2; no reliable D call. The CDR3 contains 15 residues. Trimming took 1 base from V and 3 from J, leaving 9 bases between them. Germline assignment: CDR1 SGHAT and CDR2 FQNNGV. Together with reference TRBV11-2 and TRBJ2-2, the CDR3 gives the full variable domain: EAGVAQSPRYKIIEKRQSVAFWCNPISGHATLYWYQQILGQGPKLLIQFQNNGVVDDSQLPKDRFSAERLKGVDSTLKIQPAKLEDSAVYLCASSLGRQDTGELFFGEGSRLTVL.